This TCR beta chain was obtained from a study of blood T cell repertoires in COVID-19. Measured with immunoSEQ multiplex PCR; TCRdb has only the in-frame clones, and not every one. The profile covers around 130,000 clones, with 84% appearing a single time and 7% to 9.5% taken by the ten largest. The V gene lost 1 base and the J gene lost 1 base, with 8 bases spanning the gap. The CDR3 covers 15 residues. Germline V CDR1 and CDR2: LNHNV, YYDKDF (reference sequence). This sequence was found in a man aged 30 to 45 with COVID-19, enrolled during active disease. Sequencing used peripheral blood. The V call is TRBV15, the J call TRBJ2-1; D may be TRBD2 (5 bases). The CDR3 loop reads CATSRVAGSYNEQFF. Written as DNA, the CDR3 is TGTGCCACCAGCAGAGTTGCGGGTTCCTACAATGAGCAGTTCTTC.